The rows below give T cell receptor beta chains drawn from one sample of a study of T cells in localized non-small cell lung cancer. Measured with immunoSEQ multiplex PCR; TCRdb has only the in-frame clones, and not every one. Among about 2,300 clones listed, less than 35% were seen once. The sample here was normal lung tissue next to the tumor, taken before any cancer treatment. The receptor source for this set is a man between 40 and 70 years old with stage I lung adenocarcinoma. CDR3s include the opening cysteine and the closing phenylalanine or tryptophan. Each record gives: D gene, clone size, CDR3 length, J gene, V gene, CDR3 DNA, CDR3 protein. A D gene is named only where the DNA matches it firmly. Clone size, where shown, is once, few, many, or a class for clones that have expanded.

D gene: TRBD1; clone size: NA; CDR3 length: 15; J gene: TRBJ1-6; V gene: TRBV18; CDR3 DNA: TGTGCCAGCTCTTCCGGACAGGGGGCATCTTCACCCCTCCACTTT; CDR3 protein: CASSSGQGASSPLHF
D gene: TRBD1; clone size: few; CDR3 length: 14; J gene: TRBJ1-1; V gene: TRBV10-2; CDR3 DNA: TGCGCCATTAAATCCGGGACAGGGTATACTGAAGCTTTCTTT; CDR3 protein: CAIKSGTGYTEAFF
D gene: NA; clone size: NA; CDR3 length: 16; J gene: TRBJ2-2; V gene: TRBV7-5; CDR3 DNA: TGTGCCAGCAGCCCCGGACAGATGCTGAAAACCGGGGAGCTGTTTTTT; CDR3 protein: CASSPGQMLKTGELFF
D gene: NA; clone size: few; CDR3 length: 16; J gene: TRBJ2-7; V gene: TRBV11-3; CDR3 DNA: TGTGCCAGCAGCGTGATGGATGGATTCGGAGGAGGCGAGCAGTACTTC; CDR3 protein: CASSVMDGFGGGEQYF
D gene: TRBD1; clone size: NA; CDR3 length: 16; J gene: TRBJ2-7; V gene: TRBV5-1; CDR3 DNA: TGCGCCAGCAGGACCACCACAGGGGAACCCTCGGGGGAGCAGTACTTC; CDR3 protein: CASRTTTGEPSGEQYF
D gene: NA; clone size: few; CDR3 length: 13; J gene: TRBJ1-1; V gene: TRBV19; CDR3 DNA: TGTGCCAGTAGTATATGGGTTAACACTGAAGCTTTCTTT; CDR3 protein: CASSIWVNTEAFF
D gene: TRBD2; clone size: NA; CDR3 length: 15; J gene: TRBJ2-5; V gene: TRBV5-1; CDR3 DNA: TGCGCCAGCACCATTAGCGGGGGGGCCCAGGAGACCCAGTACTTC; CDR3 protein: CASTISGGAQETQYF
D gene: TRBD1; clone size: large; CDR3 length: 14; J gene: TRBJ1-4; V gene: TRBV30; CDR3 DNA: TGTGCCTGGAATGTCAACAGGGGGGATGAAAAACTGTTTTTT; CDR3 protein: CAWNVNRGDEKLFF
D gene: NA; clone size: NA; CDR3 length: 14; J gene: TRBJ1-1; V gene: TRBV5-1; CDR3 DNA: TGCGCCAGCAGCTTGGGAGGGGTGAACACTGAAGCTTTCTTT; CDR3 protein: CASSLGGVNTEAFF
D gene: TRBD1; clone size: medium-sized; CDR3 length: 16; J gene: TRBJ2-1; V gene: TRBV9; CDR3 DNA: TGTGCCAGCAGCGAGTCGACAGGGGGCGCCTACAATGAGCAGTTCTTC; CDR3 protein: CASSESTGGAYNEQFF
D gene: NA; clone size: NA; CDR3 length: 13; J gene: TRBJ1-5; V gene: TRBV18; CDR3 DNA: TGTGCCAGCTCACCACGTCTGGATCAACCCCAGCATTTT; CDR3 protein: CASSPRLDQPQHF
D gene: NA; clone size: large; CDR3 length: 17; J gene: TRBJ1-6; V gene: TRBV30; CDR3 DNA: TGTGCCTGGAGTGTAAGGGAGGGGGGGACCACTGGATCACCCCTCCACTTT; CDR3 protein: CAWSVREGGTTGSPLHF
D gene: NA; clone size: few; CDR3 length: 15; J gene: TRBJ1-4; V gene: TRBV18; CDR3 DNA: TGTGCCAGCTCACCCCCACAGGGCTGGAATGAAAAACTGTTTTTT; CDR3 protein: CASSPPQGWNEKLFF
D gene: NA; clone size: NA; CDR3 length: 12; J gene: TRBJ2-7; V gene: TRBV6-8; CDR3 DNA: TGTGCCAGCAGTGAGCTTACCTACGAGCAGTACTTC; CDR3 protein: CASSELTYEQYF
D gene: NA; clone size: NA; CDR3 length: 13; J gene: TRBJ1-4; V gene: TRBV30; CDR3 DNA: TGTGCCTGGAGTGTAGGCCAGGGCGAAAAACTGTTTTTT; CDR3 protein: CAWSVGQGEKLFF
D gene: NA; clone size: few; CDR3 length: 13; J gene: TRBJ2-1; V gene: TRBV19; CDR3 DNA: TGTGCCAGTAAGGAGAGCGGGTCAGTTGAGCAGTTCTTC; CDR3 protein: CASKESGSVEQFF
D gene: TRBD1; clone size: few; CDR3 length: 15; J gene: TRBJ1-5; V gene: TRBV11-3; CDR3 DNA: TGTGCCAGCAGCTCCGGGGACAGAACTTATCAGCCCCAGCATTTT; CDR3 protein: CASSSGDRTYQPQHF
D gene: NA; clone size: medium-sized; CDR3 length: 14; J gene: TRBJ1-4; V gene: TRBV6-8; CDR3 DNA: TGTGCCAGCAGCCTAGGGGGGTTTGGAGAAAAACTGTTTTTT; CDR3 protein: CASSLGGFGEKLFF
D gene: NA; clone size: NA; CDR3 length: 15; J gene: TRBJ1-2; V gene: TRBV11-3; CDR3 DNA: TGTGCCAGCAGCCCGGGGCCGGGGTCCAACTATGGCTACACCTTC; CDR3 protein: CASSPGPGSNYGYTF
D gene: NA; clone size: medium-sized; CDR3 length: 14; J gene: TRBJ1-2; V gene: TRBV6-8; CDR3 DNA: TGTGCCAGCAGTCCCCCGGGAGGCCCCGGGGGCTACACCTTC; CDR3 protein: CASSPPGGPGGYTF
D gene: NA; clone size: few; CDR3 length: 16; J gene: TRBJ1-6; V gene: TRBV10-3; CDR3 DNA: TGTGCCATCAGTGAGTATTCGCCCGCCGATAATTCACCCCTCCACTTT; CDR3 protein: CAISEYSPADNSPLHF
D gene: NA; clone size: NA; CDR3 length: 13; J gene: TRBJ1-1; V gene: TRBV6-8; CDR3 DNA: TGTGCCAGCAGTCGGAAGGGGGGCACTGAAGCTTTCTTT; CDR3 protein: CASSRKGGTEAFF
D gene: NA; clone size: medium-sized; CDR3 length: 15; J gene: TRBJ1-6; V gene: TRBV4-1; CDR3 DNA: TGCGCCAGCAGCCAAGATCCAGGGTATAATTCACCCCTCCACTTT; CDR3 protein: CASSQDPGYNSPLHF
D gene: NA; clone size: few; CDR3 length: 17; J gene: TRBJ1-5; V gene: TRBV30; CDR3 DNA: TGTGCCTGGGGGGCAGGGACGTACGCCTATAGCAATCAGCCCCAGCATTTT; CDR3 protein: CAWGAGTYAYSNQPQHF
D gene: NA; clone size: few; CDR3 length: 14; J gene: TRBJ1-2; V gene: TRBV9; CDR3 DNA: TGTGCCAGCAGCGTCCGCGAGTGGGGTGGAGGCTACACCTTC; CDR3 protein: CASSVREWGGGYTF
D gene: NA; clone size: NA; CDR3 length: 14; J gene: TRBJ2-3; V gene: TRBV11-3; CDR3 DNA: TGTGCCAGCAGCTTTGGCGGGAGCACAGATACGCAGTATTTT; CDR3 protein: CASSFGGSTDTQYF
D gene: NA; clone size: few; CDR3 length: 14; J gene: TRBJ1-6; V gene: TRBV11-3; CDR3 DNA: TGTGCCAGCAGCTTAGAGGGGGATGGTTCACCCCTCCACTTT; CDR3 protein: CASSLEGDGSPLHF
D gene: NA; clone size: few; CDR3 length: 16; J gene: TRBJ2-7; V gene: TRBV10-3; CDR3 DNA: TGTGCCATTCCTCACCCAGCGGACGGTAGCTCCTACGAGCAGTACTTC; CDR3 protein: CAIPHPADGSSYEQYF
D gene: TRBD1; clone size: few; CDR3 length: 14; J gene: TRBJ1-1; V gene: TRBV9; CDR3 DNA: TGTGCCAGCAGTAAAGCTACAGGGGCAGCTGAAGCTTTCTTT; CDR3 protein: CASSKATGAAEAFF
D gene: NA; clone size: few; CDR3 length: 15; J gene: TRBJ2-7; V gene: TRBV11-3; CDR3 DNA: TGTGCCAGCAGCTCCGAAGCGGGACAGAGCTACGAGCAGTACTTC; CDR3 protein: CASSSEAGQSYEQYF
D gene: NA; clone size: few; CDR3 length: 15; J gene: TRBJ2-2; V gene: TRBV9; CDR3 DNA: TGTGCCAGCAGCGTAGCCAGGGAGAACACCGGGGAGCTGTTTTTT; CDR3 protein: CASSVARENTGELFF
D gene: TRBD1; clone size: NA; CDR3 length: 15; J gene: TRBJ1-1; V gene: TRBV16; CDR3 DNA: TGTGCCAGCAGCCTCACGGGACAGCCGAACACTGAAGCTTTCTTT; CDR3 protein: CASSLTGQPNTEAFF
D gene: NA; clone size: NA; CDR3 length: 11; J gene: TRBJ1-2; V gene: TRBV30; CDR3 DNA: TGTGCCTGGAGTGATTTATCCTCTTACACCTTC; CDR3 protein: CAWSDLSSYTF
D gene: NA; clone size: NA; CDR3 length: 13; J gene: TRBJ1-3; V gene: TRBV7-1; CDR3 DNA: TGTGCCAGCAGCTGGGGAGGGGAAAACACCATATATTTT; CDR3 protein: CASSWGGENTIYF
D gene: NA; clone size: few; CDR3 length: 15; J gene: TRBJ1-6; V gene: TRBV5-1; CDR3 DNA: TGCGCCACCTCGACAGAGTCCTCCTATAATTCACCCCTCCACTTT; CDR3 protein: CATSTESSYNSPLHF
D gene: TRBD2; clone size: medium-sized; CDR3 length: 16; J gene: TRBJ2-2; V gene: TRBV11-3; CDR3 DNA: TGTGCCAGCAACACTCGGGAGGAGGAGAACACCGGGGAGCTGTTTTTT; CDR3 protein: CASNTREEENTGELFF
D gene: NA; clone size: NA; CDR3 length: 15; J gene: TRBJ1-3; V gene: TRBV11-3; CDR3 DNA: TGTGCCAGCAGCTCGGGAACAGCGGGTGGAAACACCATATATTTT; CDR3 protein: CASSSGTAGGNTIYF
D gene: NA; clone size: few; CDR3 length: 15; J gene: TRBJ2-7; V gene: TRBV9; CDR3 DNA: TGTGCCAGCAGCGTAGGAGGGGGGAGTACCTACGAGCAGTACTTC; CDR3 protein: CASSVGGGSTYEQYF
D gene: NA; clone size: NA; CDR3 length: 15; J gene: TRBJ1-1; V gene: TRBV6-8; CDR3 DNA: TGTGCCAGCATTAGACCCCGAACGGAGGACACTGAAGCTTTCTTT; CDR3 protein: CASIRPRTEDTEAFF
D gene: NA; clone size: few; CDR3 length: 14; J gene: TRBJ2-2; V gene: TRBV7-7; CDR3 DNA: TGTGCCAGCAGCTGGGGGGCGAACACCGGGGAGCTGTTTTTT; CDR3 protein: CASSWGANTGELFF
D gene: TRBD2; clone size: once; CDR3 length: 13; J gene: TRBJ2-1; V gene: TRBV29-1; CDR3 DNA: TGCAGCGCGGCCGGGACTAGGGCGAATGAGCAGTTCTTC; CDR3 protein: CSAAGTRANEQFF
D gene: NA; clone size: medium-sized; CDR3 length: 11; J gene: TRBJ2-7; V gene: TRBV6-7; CDR3 DNA: TGTGCCAGCAGTACCTCCTACGAGCAGTACTTC; CDR3 protein: CASSTSYEQYF
D gene: NA; clone size: NA; CDR3 length: 13; J gene: TRBJ2-1; V gene: TRBV9; CDR3 DNA: TGTGCCAGCAGTTTCGGGGTTAACAATGAGCAGTTCTTC; CDR3 protein: CASSFGVNNEQFF
D gene: NA; clone size: medium-sized; CDR3 length: 14; J gene: TRBJ1-1; V gene: TRBV6-8; CDR3 DNA: TGTGCCAGCAGTGACCCAGGACAGAACACTGAAGCTTTCTTT; CDR3 protein: CASSDPGQNTEAFF
D gene: TRBD2; clone size: medium-sized; CDR3 length: 16; J gene: TRBJ2-1; V gene: TRBV9; CDR3 DNA: TGTGCCAGCAGCCAACTAGCGGGGGGTCGCAGTAATGAGCAGTTCTTC; CDR3 protein: CASSQLAGGRSNEQFF
D gene: TRBD1; clone size: few; CDR3 length: 15; J gene: TRBJ1-6; V gene: TRBV12-5; CDR3 DNA: TGTGCCAGCACTCGCCAGGGGGCATATAATTCACCCCTCCACTTT; CDR3 protein: CASTRQGAYNSPLHF
D gene: TRBD2; clone size: NA; CDR3 length: 15; J gene: TRBJ2-1; V gene: TRBV11-3; CDR3 DNA: TGTGCCAGCAGCTTAGGAACTAGCGGGGGCCATGAGCAGTTCTTC; CDR3 protein: CASSLGTSGGHEQFF
D gene: NA; clone size: NA; CDR3 length: 14; J gene: TRBJ1-1; V gene: TRBV29-1; CDR3 DNA: TGCAGCGTTGAAGTGGTTGAGGGTTATAGTGAAGCTTTCTTT; CDR3 protein: CSVEVVEGYSEAFF
D gene: NA; clone size: NA; CDR3 length: 13; J gene: TRBJ1-5; V gene: TRBV14; CDR3 DNA: TGTGCCAGCAGCCAAGGGGAATATCAGCCCCAGCATTTT; CDR3 protein: CASSQGEYQPQHF
D gene: NA; clone size: few; CDR3 length: 14; J gene: TRBJ2-7; V gene: TRBV11-3; CDR3 DNA: TGTGCCAGCAGCTTAGAGTTCGCCTCCTACGAGCAGTACTTC; CDR3 protein: CASSLEFASYEQYF
D gene: NA; clone size: NA; CDR3 length: 14; J gene: TRBJ1-5; V gene: TRBV9; CDR3 DNA: TGTGCCAGCAGCGTAGACTCAATAGGGCAGCCCCAGCATTTT; CDR3 protein: CASSVDSIGQPQHF
D gene: TRBD1; clone size: medium-sized; CDR3 length: 14; J gene: TRBJ1-1; V gene: TRBV14; CDR3 DNA: TGTGCCAGCAGCCCACAGGGGACGGACACTGAAGCTTTCTTT; CDR3 protein: CASSPQGTDTEAFF
D gene: NA; clone size: NA; CDR3 length: 15; J gene: TRBJ1-3; V gene: TRBV15; CDR3 DNA: TGTGCCACCAGCAGAGAAAAGGGCACCGGAAACACCATATATTTT; CDR3 protein: CATSREKGTGNTIYF
D gene: NA; clone size: NA; CDR3 length: 21; J gene: TRBJ2-6; V gene: TRBV30; CDR3 DNA: TGTGCCTGGAGTGAAAAACGCGGCGGACAGTTATGGATAGGGGGGGCCAACGTCCTGACTTTC; CDR3 protein: CAWSEKRGGQLWIGGANVLTF
D gene: TRBD1; clone size: NA; CDR3 length: 16; J gene: TRBJ1-1; V gene: TRBV6-8; CDR3 DNA: TGTGCCAGCAGTTCCCCAGGGACAGGGATGAACACTGAAGCTTTCTTT; CDR3 protein: CASSSPGTGMNTEAFF
D gene: NA; clone size: few; CDR3 length: 14; J gene: TRBJ2-7; V gene: TRBV9; CDR3 DNA: TGTGCCAGCAGCGACGGCGGGACAATGCAGGAGCAGTACTTC; CDR3 protein: CASSDGGTMQEQYF
D gene: NA; clone size: few; CDR3 length: 15; J gene: TRBJ1-1; V gene: TRBV15; CDR3 DNA: TGTGCCACCAGCAGGGCGACTCCACTAAACACTGAAGCTTTCTTT; CDR3 protein: CATSRATPLNTEAFF
D gene: NA; clone size: NA; CDR3 length: 12; J gene: TRBJ1-2; V gene: TRBV19; CDR3 DNA: TGTGCCAGTAGTATAGACAGCTATGGCTACACCTTC; CDR3 protein: CASSIDSYGYTF
D gene: NA; clone size: few; CDR3 length: 13; J gene: TRBJ2-7; V gene: TRBV18; CDR3 DNA: TGTGCCAGCTCCCGCGGGACAGTCTACGAGCAGTACTTC; CDR3 protein: CASSRGTVYEQYF
D gene: NA; clone size: few; CDR3 length: 15; J gene: TRBJ1-5; V gene: TRBV11-3; CDR3 DNA: TGTGCCAGCAGCTTAGACATCTCTAGCAATCAGCCCCAGCATTTT; CDR3 protein: CASSLDISSNQPQHF